This TCR beta chain was documented in a study of vaccination and CD4 T cells after COVID-19 (dated by TCRdb to between 2021 and 2023). In terms of the full investigation: Every convalescent patient had a positive nasal swab PCR test for SARS-CoV-2, with mild disease in several patients and severe disease in one. Six males and four females were included in the convalescent cohort, with two Hispanic individuals, seven Caucasians, two Asians and one multiracial person represented. Participants received two doses of either the Pfizer-BioNTech BNT162b2 vaccine (n=8) or the Moderna mRNA-1273 vaccine (n=2). Post-COVID blood samples from convalescent patients were collected a median of roughly 100 days after diagnosis, with a range of 35 to 161 days. Post-vaccine blood samples were taken a median of roughly 75 days after the second vaccine dose, with a range of 14 to 241 days. Overlapping spike peptide pools from SARS-CoV-2 and from the common cold coronaviruses HCoV-NL63, HCoV-OC43 and HCoV-229E were used as culture stimuli. Control cultures used a CEFX viral epitope pool as positive control, an HIV-1 Nef peptide pool as negative control, or no peptide. In roughly nine COVID-19 convalescent patients and a few infection-naive healthy vaccine recipients, the spike-specific CD4+ TCR repertoire before mRNA vaccination was compared with the repertoire after mRNA vaccination. Beyond this particular receptor, the publication reports: Of the vaccine-specific clones found in convalescent patients, nearly all (304 of 307) were mono-reactive for SARS-CoV-2 spike instead of being cross-reactive with common cold coronaviruses. Among the post-vaccine SARS-CoV-2-reactive clones in convalescent patients, a median about 86% showed up only after vaccination, which suggests vaccine-specific priming. The median count of SARS-CoV-2-reactive clonotypes went up from 20 to 25 after infection to approximately 40 after vaccination, although the change was not significant. The number of convalescent patients in the study was relatively small, and the study did not examine early timepoints following natural infection.

Concerning this clonotype itself: It has no known antigen specificity. Base qualities were left out, and no much larger clone turns up one base away.

From the germline V gene (reference sequence), CDR1 is LNHDA and CDR2 is SQIVND. The V and J ends are trimmed by 4 bases and 3 bases, leaving 12 bases between them. The CDR3 contains 14 residues, cysteine and phenylalanine counted. The retained sequence is limited to the CDR3, 42 bases, with the frame set at the first base. The sample's treatment or condition label, in plain terms: approximately 10-day PBMC culture with coronavirus spike peptide pools or control peptides (ViraFEST assay). The study used the ViraFEST assay, which expanded antigen-specific T cells with peptide pools and then identified expanded clonotypes by TCR sequencing. Positive SARS-CoV-2 PCR tests in the convalescent patients dated from March to December 2020, before Alpha, Beta and Delta variants emerged in the United States. Each well held approximately 2 million PBMCs cultured in IMDM containing approximately 5% human AB serum and 9 to 10 IU/ml IL-2, with 10 ug/ml peptide pools added. On days 3 and 7, half of the culture medium was replaced with fresh IL-2-containing medium. After approximately eleven days of culture, CD4+ T cells were isolated by negative selection with the EasySep CD4+ T cell isolation kit. PBMCs were separated from whole blood using Ficoll-Paque Plus gradient centrifugation and then either used fresh or cryopreserved at -140C. Triplicate wells were generally used for each culture condition.

The library was generated by PCR. At the Johns Hopkins FTIC core, DNA from the cultured CD4+ T cells underwent TCR sequencing with the Oncomine TCR Beta short-read assay. The QIAamp micro DNA kit was used to extract genomic DNA from the cultured CD4+ T cells. Oncomine TCR Beta libraries from cultured CD4+ T cells were pooled using unique dual indexes and sequenced on an Illumina iSeq 100. On the study's bioinformatics: Non-productive sequences were removed, and CDR3s not starting with C, not ending with F or W, or shorter than 7 amino acids were discarded. Antigen-specific clonotypes were identified with the MANAFEST web application by comparing peptide-stimulated wells with reference and other culture wells. Positive clones required FDR below 0.05, an odds ratio above 5, and productive frequency above 0.1% in at least two of three replicate wells. A clonotype counted as cross-reactive if it showed significant expansion both in the SARS-CoV-2 spike wells and in at least one common cold coronavirus spike condition. CDR3 homology was assessed with Levenshtein distances (stringdist) and unrooted phylogenetic trees (ape) in R version 3.6.1. TCRdb trimmed public reads at Q25 via fastp, called clones via MiXCR and kept in-frame beta chains. Each CDR3 protein gets just one entry, which takes the most common genes and DNA from the rows behind it. None of the V and J calls come from the authors' own analysis; TCRdb made them. The sample table holds 10,000 to 15,000 distinct CDR3 sequences, of which approximately 80% were seen once. About a tenth of the sample is taken by the ten largest.

This sequence was found in a human donor who had recovered from COVID-19. Sequences were obtained from CD4+ T cells from blood, cultured in vitro. This chain is built from TRBV19 and TRBJ1-1, and the D gene may be TRBD1, 6 bases matching. CDR3 loop: CASSTSDRHTEAFF. The DNA sequence is TGTGCCAGTAGTACCAGCGACAGGCACACTGAAGCTTTCTTT. The full variable domain, completed from the reference TRBV19 and TRBJ1-1 proteins outside the CDR3, reads DGGITQSPKYLFRKEGQNVTLSCEQNLNHDAMYWYRQDPGQGLRLIYYSQIVNDFQKGDIAEGYSVSREKKESFPLTVTSAQKNPTAFYLCASSTSDRHTEAFFGQGTRLTVV.